This entry features one T cell receptor (beta chain) sequence. Antigen specificity is unknown. 13 Jbeta primers and 60 Vbeta primers were used for the PCR. Authors' data handling: Later, an analysis found 75 million to 100 million unique TCR beta chains, and approximately 10 million of these were shared. Assay: immunoSEQ multiplex PCR; the TCRdb copy retains only in-frame clones and omits some. That table furnishes V, J and clone size, whereas the DNA furnished D and trimming. In the table there are 95,000 to 150,000 clones, approximately 80% of which are singletons. These data originate in a study of cytomegalovirus exposure and HLA in healthy donors. Findings and caveats of the study: TCR beta V- and J-gene trimming was later associated with a missense DCLRE1C variant. Later analysis showed most CMV-associated TCR beta chains appearing HLA-restricted.

The receptor was isolated from a woman aged 40 to 55 in good health and CMV-seronegative. Specimen: PBMCs.

The CDR3 sequence is CASRDAGTSGGLQETQYF. The CDR3 bases are TGCGCCAGCAGGGATGCCGGGACTAGCGGGGGGTTACAAGAGACCCAGTACTTC. The J gene is TRBJ2-5, the V gene TRBV5-1; 15 bases line up with TRBD2. Germline V gene data show CDR1 as SGHRS and CDR2 as YFSETQ. Trimming cost V 5 bases and J 2 bases; bases outside gene matches: 10. The CDR3 consists of 18 residues.